This passage covers 16 T cell receptor beta chains from one sample sequenced in a study of shared clonotypes between healthy human individuals. Profiling relied on immunoSEQ multiplex PCR, and the TCRdb table lists in-frame clones only, not all of them. The data hold more than 2 million clones, with 85% to 95% observed a single time. Naive CD8 cells lacked CD45RO and underwent positive selection for CCR7, leaving out terminally differentiated effector memory CD45RA+ cells. The material sequenced was naive CD8+ T cells from PBMCs. The receptors come from a man aged 18 to 30 in good health. Some clones in this sample may be carry-over from other donors' samples.

This sequence joins TRBV29-1 and TRBJ1-5; 9 bases agree with TRBD1. After removal of 4 bases from V and 6 bases from J, the junction contained 4 bases not matched to a gene. CDR3 length equals 13 residues. CDR1 is SQVTM and CDR2 is ANQGSEA in the germline V gene. The CDR3 sequence: CSVGTGVGQPQHF. CDR3 DNA: TGCAGCGTTGGGACAGGGGTAGGTCAGCCCCAGCATTTT.

The rearrangement links TRBV28 to TRBJ2-7; 7 nucleotides line up with TRBD1. Looked up from germline, CDR1 is MDHEN and CDR2 is SYDVKM. This CDR3 contains 13 residues. With V trimmed by 6 bases and J by 3 bases, 5 bases remained unmatched. The CDR3 protein is CASRAGTDYEQYF. The DNA of the CDR3 is TGTGCCAGCAGGGCTGGGACAGACTACGAGCAGTACTTC.

The chain recombines TRBV6-5 with TRBJ2-2; 7 bases line up with TRBD1. The CDR3 has 15 amino acids. Germline V gene lookup returns CDR1 MNHEY and CDR2 SVGAGI. The junction had 3 bases not matched to a gene; V was cut back by 4 bases and J by 1 base. The CDR3 DNA reads as TGTGCCAGCAGTTTCACAGGGGAGAACACCGGGGAGCTGTTTTTT. This encodes CASSFTGENTGELFF.

Only one count was recorded for this clone. The rearrangement links TRBV6-5 to TRBJ1-1, with a tentative D call TRBD1 (5 bases). Germline V gene sequence: CDR1 MNHEY, CDR2 SVGAGI. This CDR3 is built from 16 residues. The V end lost 0 bases, the J end lost 7 bases, and 18 bases lay between the germline ends. CDR3 nucleotide sequence: TGTGCCAGCAGTTACTCGATGGGGGAATGGGTGAGTGAAGCTTTCTTT. It specifies CASSYSMGEWVSEAFF.

With respect to this clone: The sample has other DNA sequences that encode this CDR3 too. The V and J genes are TRBV9 and TRBJ1-3; possibly TRBD1 for D (5 bases). Germline values: CDR1 SGDLS, CDR2 YYNGEE. The CDR3 covers 14 residues. Trimming pared 3 bases from V and 2 bases from J, leaving 9 bases between. CDR3 in amino acids: CASSATGAGNTIYF. The CDR3 DNA is TGTGCCAGCAGCGCCACGGGGGCTGGAAACACCATATATTTT.

The chain employs TRBV28 and TRBJ2-3; 12 nucleotides align to TRBD2. Germline trimming cut 8 bases from V and 3 bases from J; bases unmatched to any gene: 0. Per germline, CDR1 MDHEN and CDR2 SYDVKM. The CDR3 has 13 amino acids. CDR3 residues: CASGLAGTDTQYF. CDR3 in DNA: TGTGCCAGCGGACTAGCGGGAACAGATACGCAGTATTTT.

The chain joins TRBV4-1 to TRBJ2-7, with D perhaps TRBD2 (5 bases). Per germline, CDR1 MGHRA and CDR2 YSYEKL. The V end lost 0 bases, the J end lost 12 bases, and 18 bases lay between the germline ends. This CDR3 has 14 residues. This chain's CDR3 is CASSQDMVTGEAYF. The CDR3 DNA reads as TGCGCCAGCAGCCAAGATATGGTGACCGGGGAAGCGTACTTC.

In regard to this clone: Other DNA sequences within the sample encode an identical CDR3. The chain combines TRBV27 with TRBJ2-7; the D gene could be TRBD1 or TRBD2 (5 bases each). The V gene lost 5 bases and the J gene lost 2 bases, with 13 bases spanning the gap. Germline CDR1 and CDR2: MNHEY and SMNVEV (reference sequence). CDR3 length equals 14 residues. The CDR3 region is CASSLRDRTYEQYF. CDR3 DNA sequence: TGTGCCAGCAGTCTTCGGGACCGCACCTACGAGCAGTACTTC.

V is TRBV29-1 and J is TRBJ1-2; 9 positions match TRBD1. Trimming removed 4 bases from V and 4 bases from J; junction bases left unmatched: 10. CDR1 is SQVTM and CDR2 is ANQGSEA in the germline V gene. The CDR3 is 15 amino acids. In DNA form, the CDR3 reads TGCAGCGTTGTAGGATGGTGGGGACAGGGCTATGGCTACACCTTC. Translation: CSVVGWWGQGYGYTF.

The V gene is TRBV16, the J gene TRBJ2-1; D is uncertain. V shed 0 bases and J shed 0 bases, with 6 bases lying between them. The CDR3 totals 15 residues. Germline V CDR1 and CDR2: KGHSY, FQNENV. CDR3 protein: CASSQSLSSYNEQFF. The CDR3 DNA reads TGTGCCAGCAGCCAATCCCTAAGCTCCTACAATGAGCAGTTCTTC.

This clone occurred once. The genes are TRBV7-9 and TRBJ1-1; D unresolved. Germline CDR1 and CDR2: SEHNR and FQNEAQ (reference sequence). V lost 3 bases and J lost 4, with 6 bases in between. The CDR3 runs 12 residues. CDR3 residues: CASSFESTEAFF. CDR3 coding DNA: TGTGCCAGCAGCTTTGAGTCCACTGAAGCTTTCTTT.

The J gene is TRBJ2-7, the V gene TRBV7-8; 9 positions agree with TRBD2. Germline CDR1 SGHVS, CDR2 FQNEAQ. J was trimmed by 3 bases and V by 1 base; bases with no gene match: 4. This CDR3 contains 15 residues. Written as DNA, the CDR3 is TGTGCCAGCAGCTTAGAGGGTAGCGGGAGCTACGAGCAGTACTTC. Encoded protein: CASSLEGSGSYEQYF.

The chain links TRBV15 to TRBJ1-3; tentative D call: TRBD1 (5 bases). Trimming took off 5 bases at V and 0 bases at J, with 14 bases between the two ends. This CDR3 contains 16 residues. CDR1 and CDR2 (germline): LNHNV, YYDKDF (reference sequence). In DNA form, the CDR3 reads TGTGCCACCAGCGAGGCAGGGCCAAGCTCTGGAAACACCATATATTTT. Translated, it gives CATSEAGPSSGNTIYF.

The chain combines TRBV7-9 with TRBJ2-7; 8 bases are a match to TRBD2. This CDR3 region has 13 residues. Germline values: CDR1 SEHNR, CDR2 FQNEAQ (reference sequence). J lost 6 bases, V lost 5 bases, and 6 bases had no gene match. CDR3 in amino acids: CASSASGHFEQYF. Written as DNA, the CDR3 is TGTGCCAGCAGCGCTAGCGGGCACTTCGAGCAGTACTTC.

This chain links TRBV28 with TRBJ2-7; D gene ambiguous. Deletions cut 5 bases from V and 2 bases from J, with 16 bases between. Per germline, CDR1 MDHEN and CDR2 SYDVKM. CDR3 length: 15 amino acids. The CDR3 nucleotides are TGTGCCAGCAGTCCCCCCGGGTCGGAGACCTACGAGCAGTACTTC. It translates to CASSPPGSETYEQYF.

The chain couples TRBV11-2 to TRBJ2-7; 12 bases align to TRBD2. The CDR3 length is 14 residues. CDR1 is SGHAT, CDR2 FQNNGV, per germline. CDR3 in amino acids: CASSVTRLAGALEV. CDR3 nucleotides: TGTGCCAGCAGCGTAACCCGACTAGCGGGAGCTTTAGAGGTC.